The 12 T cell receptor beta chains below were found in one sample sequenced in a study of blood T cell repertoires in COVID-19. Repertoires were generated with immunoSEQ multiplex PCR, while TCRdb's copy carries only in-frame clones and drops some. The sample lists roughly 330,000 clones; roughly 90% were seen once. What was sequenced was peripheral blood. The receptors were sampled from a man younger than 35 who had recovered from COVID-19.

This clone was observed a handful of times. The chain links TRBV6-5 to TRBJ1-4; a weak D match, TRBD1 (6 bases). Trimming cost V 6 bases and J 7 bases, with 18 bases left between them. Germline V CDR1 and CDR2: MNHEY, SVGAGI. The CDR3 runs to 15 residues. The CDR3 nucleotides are TGTGCCAGCAGCCGTACAGGGCCAAAGAGTGAAAAACTGTTTTTT. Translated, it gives CASSRTGPKSEKLFF.

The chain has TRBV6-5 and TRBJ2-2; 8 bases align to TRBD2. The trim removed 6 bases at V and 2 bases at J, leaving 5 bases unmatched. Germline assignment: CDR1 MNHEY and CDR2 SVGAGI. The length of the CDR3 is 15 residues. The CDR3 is CASSPTSGNTGELFF. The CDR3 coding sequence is TGTGCCAGCAGCCCCACTAGCGGAAACACCGGGGAGCTGTTTTTT.

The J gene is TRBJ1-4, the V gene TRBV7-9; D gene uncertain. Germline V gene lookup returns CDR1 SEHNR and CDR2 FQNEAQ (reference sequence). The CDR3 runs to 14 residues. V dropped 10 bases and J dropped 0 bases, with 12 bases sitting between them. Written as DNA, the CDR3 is TGTGCCACTCTCCTAGGATCAACTAATGAAAAACTGTTTTTT. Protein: CATLLGSTNEKLFF.

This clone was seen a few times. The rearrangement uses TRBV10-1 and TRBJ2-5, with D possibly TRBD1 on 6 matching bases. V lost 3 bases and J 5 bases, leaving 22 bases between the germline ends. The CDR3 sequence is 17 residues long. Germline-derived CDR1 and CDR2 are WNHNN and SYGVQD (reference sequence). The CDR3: CASSESGQQGGLETQYF. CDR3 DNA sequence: TGCGCCAGCAGTGAAAGCGGTCAACAGGGCGGACTTGAGACCCAGTACTTC.

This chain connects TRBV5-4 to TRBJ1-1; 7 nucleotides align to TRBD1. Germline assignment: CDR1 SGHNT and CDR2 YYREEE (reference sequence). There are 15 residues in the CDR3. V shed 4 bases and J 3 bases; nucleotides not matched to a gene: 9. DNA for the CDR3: TGTGCCAGCAGCCTTATCGACAGGGTTGACACTGAAGCTTTCTTT. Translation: CASSLIDRVDTEAFF.

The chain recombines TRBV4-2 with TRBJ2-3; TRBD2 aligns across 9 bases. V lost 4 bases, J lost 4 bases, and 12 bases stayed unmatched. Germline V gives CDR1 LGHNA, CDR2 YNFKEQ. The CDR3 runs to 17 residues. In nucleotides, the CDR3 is TGTGCCAGCAGCCTTAGCGGGGGCGGAGGCGGAGCAGATACGCAGTATTTT. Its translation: CASSLSGGGGGADTQYF.

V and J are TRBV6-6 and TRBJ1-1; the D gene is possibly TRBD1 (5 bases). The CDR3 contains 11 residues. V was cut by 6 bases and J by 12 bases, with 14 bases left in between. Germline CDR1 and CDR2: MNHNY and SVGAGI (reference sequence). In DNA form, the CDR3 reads TGTGCCAGCAGCGTCGGGGGGATGACTTTCTTT. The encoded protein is CASSVGGMTFF.

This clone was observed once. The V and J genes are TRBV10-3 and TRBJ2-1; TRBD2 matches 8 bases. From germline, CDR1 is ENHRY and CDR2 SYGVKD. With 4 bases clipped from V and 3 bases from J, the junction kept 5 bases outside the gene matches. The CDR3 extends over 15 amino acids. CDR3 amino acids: CAISGQRENYNEQFF. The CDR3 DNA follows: TGTGCCATCAGTGGCCAGCGGGAGAACTACAATGAGCAGTTCTTC.

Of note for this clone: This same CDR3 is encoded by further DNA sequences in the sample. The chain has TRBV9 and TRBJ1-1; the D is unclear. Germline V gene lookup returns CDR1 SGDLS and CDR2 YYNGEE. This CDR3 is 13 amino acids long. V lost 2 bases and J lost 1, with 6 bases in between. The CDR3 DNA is TGTGCCAGCAGCGTTGGGCCGAACACTGAAGCTTTCTTT. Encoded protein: CASSVGPNTEAFF.

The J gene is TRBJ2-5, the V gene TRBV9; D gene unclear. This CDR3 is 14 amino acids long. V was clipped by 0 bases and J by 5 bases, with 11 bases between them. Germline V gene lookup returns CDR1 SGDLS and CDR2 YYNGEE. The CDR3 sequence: CASSVDSFGETQYF. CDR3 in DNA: TGTGCCAGCAGCGTAGACAGTTTTGGCGAGACCCAGTACTTC.

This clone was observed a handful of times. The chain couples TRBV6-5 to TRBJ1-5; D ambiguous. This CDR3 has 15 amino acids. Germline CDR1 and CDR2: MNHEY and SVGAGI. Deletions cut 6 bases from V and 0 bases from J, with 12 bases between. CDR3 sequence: CASRSTEDSNQPQHF. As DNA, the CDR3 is TGTGCCAGCAGATCAACTGAGGATAGCAATCAGCCCCAGCATTTT.

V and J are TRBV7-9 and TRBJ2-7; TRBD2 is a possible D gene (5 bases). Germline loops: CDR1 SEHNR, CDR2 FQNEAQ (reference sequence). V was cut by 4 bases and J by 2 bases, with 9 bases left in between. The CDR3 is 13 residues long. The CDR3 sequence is CASSSSGTYEQYF. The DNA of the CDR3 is TGTGCCAGCAGCTCGTCCGGGACCTACGAGCAGTACTTC.